Shown below are 30 T cell receptor beta chains from a single sample sequenced in a study of sequential checkpoint blockade in melanoma. Treatment meaning: randomized to nivolumab then ipilimumab (arm A) or the reverse (arm B). TCRdb's table, derived via immunoSEQ multiplex PCR, lists solely in-frame clones and lacks some. The sample holds about 24,000 clones, approximately 82% seen once. The specimen comprised CD8+ T cells sorted from blood (inferred from file names), sampled from a patient given nivolumab and ipilimumab in sequence. These receptors were obtained from a human donor with melanoma.

J is TRBJ1-4 and V is TRBV7-2; 7 nucleotides agree with TRBD1. V was clipped by 3 bases and J by 5 bases; unmatched bases: 9. This CDR3 is 16 amino acids long. Germline values: CDR1 SGHTA, CDR2 FQGNSA. In DNA form, the CDR3 reads TGTGCCAGCAGCTTTAAAGCAGGGGGGTGGAATGAAAAACTGTTTTTT. Amino acids: CASSFKAGGWNEKLFF.

The table lists this clone with a count of one. The gene calls are TRBV7-9 and TRBJ1-6; 11 bases map to TRBD1. V was clipped by 4 bases and J by 9 bases; unmatched bases: 2. The CDR3 consists of 14 residues. Germline CDR1 SEHNR, CDR2 FQNEAQ (reference sequence). The DNA of the CDR3 is TGTGCCAGCAGCTGGACAGGGGGCGGTTCACCCCTCCACTTT. It is translated as CASSWTGGGSPLHF.

The genes are TRBV14 and TRBJ2-5, with 7 bases lining up with TRBD2. Per germline, CDR1 SGHDN and CDR2 FVKESK. The CDR3 covers 15 residues. V lost 2 bases and J lost 0; bases outside the gene matches: 3. The CDR3 DNA sequence: TGTGCCAGCAGCCAATTGCGGGAGTACCAAGAGACCCAGTACTTC. The encoded protein is CASSQLREYQETQYF.

This clone showed up just a few times. This chain uses TRBV7-5 with TRBJ2-6; no check of the table's D call, TRBD1, against the DNA was made. TRBV7-5 is an annotated pseudogene. The CDR3 totals 18 residues. The CDR3 nucleotides read TGTGCCAAACGGACAGGTGAAGGTAGACAAAGTCGGGCCAACGTCCTGACTTTC. This encodes CAKRTGEGRQSRANVLTF.

This clone was seen only once. The CDR3 here is CASSLSGGSYEQYF. DNA of the CDR3: TGTGCCAGCAGCTTATCTGGCGGATCCTACGAGCAGTACTTC. The genes are TRBV11-3 and TRBJ2-7; D is uncertain. Germline loops: CDR1 SGHNT, CDR2 YENEEA. The CDR3 covers 14 residues. V was trimmed by 2 bases and J by 1 base, leaving 9 bases between them.

The chain couples TRBV7-9 to TRBJ2-1, with D maybe TRBD1 (6 bases). Germline CDR1 and CDR2: SEHNR and FQNEAQ (reference sequence). The germline V and J ends were trimmed by 3 bases and 15 bases, with 12 bases remaining between them. This CDR3 spans 11 amino acids. The CDR3 region has the DNA TGTGCCAGCAGCTTTTTAGGGGGTCTGTTCTTC. Protein: CASSFLGGLFF.

This chain links TRBV18 with TRBJ1-1, with 7 nucleotides matching TRBD1. V lost 4 bases, J lost 3 bases, and 5 bases stayed unmatched. CDR1 and CDR2 from the germline V gene are KGHSH and LQKENI. The CDR3 extends over 14 amino acids. CDR3 nucleotides: TGTGCCAGCTCACGACACCAGGGGGACACTGAAGCTTTCTTT. This sequence encodes CASSRHQGDTEAFF.

J is TRBJ2-1 and V is TRBV5-1, with TRBD2 matching over 13 bases. The CDR3 runs 16 residues. The germline CDR1 and CDR2 sequences are SGHRS and YFSETQ. The J segment lost 9 bases and the V segment lost 3 bases, leaving 9 bases of the junction unmatched. This CDR3 reads CASSSTSGRRTTEQFF. The CDR3 bases are TGCGCCAGCAGCTCGACTAGCGGGAGGCGAACGACTGAGCAGTTCTTC.

V and J are TRBV5-1 and TRBJ2-2; TRBD1 aligns across 7 bases. This CDR3 has 15 amino acids. After removal of 4 bases from V and 7 bases from J, the junction contained 10 bases not matched to a gene. CDR1 is SGHRS, CDR2 YFSETQ, per germline. The DNA for the CDR3 is TGCGCCAGCAGCCCCCGACAGGGCTTAGGCGGGGAGCTGTTTTTT. Its translation: CASSPRQGLGGELFF.

The chain combines TRBV7-9 with TRBJ1-2; 10 bases are a match to TRBD1. The CDR3 sequence is 14 residues long. V lost 5 bases and J lost 8; bases outside the gene matches: 8. CDR1 and CDR2 from the germline V gene are SEHNR and FQNEAQ (reference sequence). The CDR3 spells CASSPGQGREGYTF. The CDR3 coding sequence is TGTGCCAGCAGCCCGGGACAGGGGAGAGAAGGCTACACCTTC.

V and J are TRBV6-5 and TRBJ1-2; D uncertain. Germline V lookup: CDR1 MNHEY, CDR2 SVGAGI. Trimming left V 5 bases short and J 3 bases short, with 13 bases between. There are 14 residues in the CDR3. Here the CDR3 reads CASSEYAEDYGYTF. The CDR3 DNA follows: TGTGCCAGCAGTGAATACGCAGAGGACTATGGCTACACCTTC.

V usage is TRBV5-5 and J usage is TRBJ1-3, with D tentatively TRBD1 (5 bases). V gave up 6 bases and J gave up 4 bases, with 8 bases separating them. This CDR3 contains 12 residues. Germline values: CDR1 SGHKS, CDR2 YYEKEE (reference sequence). The DNA for the CDR3 is TGTGCCAGCACAGGGATGGGAAACACCATATATTTT. Translating it yields CASTGMGNTIYF.

In regard to this clone: The junction differs from germline at one of its ends, possibly a read error. The chain links TRBV2 to TRBJ1-5, with TRBD1 as a possible D gene (5 bases). CDR3 size: 15 residues. Per germline, CDR1 SNHLY and CDR2 FYNNEI. CDR3 sequence reads: CASREGAGNNQPQHF. The CDR3 nucleotides read TGTGCCAGCAGGGAAGGTGCAGGGAACAATCAGCCCCAGCATTTT.

V usage is TRBV7-9 and J usage is TRBJ2-7, with TRBD1 identical over 8 bases. CDR3 size: 14 residues. V gave up 3 bases and J gave up 5 bases; unmatched junction bases: 6. The germline V gene encodes CDR1 SEHNR and CDR2 FQNEAQ (reference sequence). CDR3 sequence: CASSFDRGDHEQYF. CDR3 sequence (DNA): TGTGCCAGCAGCTTCGACAGGGGTGACCACGAGCAGTACTTC.

This chain links TRBV19 with TRBJ2-7; TRBD1 matches at 7 bases. J lost 4 bases, V lost 5 bases, and 5 bases had no gene match. This CDR3 is built from 13 residues. Germline V gene lookup returns CDR1 LNHDA and CDR2 SQIVND (reference sequence). CDR3 loop: CASSFGQDYEQYF. As DNA, the CDR3 is TGTGCCAGTAGTTTCGGACAGGATTACGAGCAGTACTTC.

A remark on this clone: This CDR3 is also generated by other DNA sequences in the sample. The chain carries TRBV28 and TRBJ2-3, with 8 nucleotides matching TRBD2. V shed 4 bases, J shed 8 bases, and the junction held 11 bases outside the gene matches. Germline CDR1 and CDR2: MDHEN and SYDVKM. The CDR3 has 15 residues. The CDR3 region has the DNA TGTGCCAGCAGTTCGATGAAGGGGCTAGCGGGTACGCAGTATTTT. Amino acids: CASSSMKGLAGTQYF. Full variable domain (remainder filled in from reference TRBV28 and TRBJ2-3): DVKVTQSSRYLVKRTGEKVFLECVQDMDHENMFWYRQDPGLGLRLIYFSYDVKMKEKGDIPEGYSVSREKKERFSLILESASTNQTSMYLCASSSMKGLAGTQYFGPGTRLTVL.

This sequence joins TRBV29-1 and TRBJ2-5, with 7 nucleotides matching TRBD2. This CDR3 has 14 residues. The J segment lost 1 base and the V segment lost 5 bases, leaving 7 bases of the junction unmatched. CDR1 and CDR2 from the germline V gene are SQVTM and ANQGSEA. CDR3 bases: TGCAGCGTTCAACCAGCGGGACTCCAAGAGACCCAGTACTTC. Encoded protein: CSVQPAGLQETQYF.

The CDR3 reads CASSGQDEKLFF. The CDR3 coding sequence is TGCGCCAGCAGTGGGCAGGATGAAAAACTGTTTTTT. V is TRBV10-1 and J is TRBJ1-4; D not certain. Trimming took off 4 bases at V and 6 bases at J, with 6 bases between the two ends. CDR1 and CDR2 (germline): WNHNN, SYGVQD (reference sequence). The CDR3 length is 12 residues.

The rearrangement uses TRBV28 and TRBJ1-2; D perhaps matches TRBD1 (6 bases). Germline V CDR1 and CDR2: MDHEN, SYDVKM. The CDR3 is 15 residues long. The V end lost 1 base, the J end lost 8 bases, and 17 bases lay between the germline ends. The CDR3 here is CASSLFTGGRSGYTF. In DNA form, the CDR3 reads TGTGCCAGCAGTTTATTCACCGGGGGGCGATCGGGCTACACCTTC.

Remarks on this clone: An end of the junction does not agree with germline; a read error may underlie this. The chain employs TRBV7-7 and TRBJ2-6, with D perhaps matching TRBD1 (6 bases). CDR1 SSHAT and CDR2 FNYEAQ come from the germline V gene (reference sequence). The CDR3 is 16 residues long. The CDR3 spells CASSPSRGGGANVLTF. CDR3 coding DNA: TGTGCTAGCAGCCCGTCCAGGGGCGGTGGGGCCAACGTCCTGACTTTC.

This clone was seen just once. The gene calls are TRBV7-2 and TRBJ1-1; maybe TRBD1 (5 bases). The CDR3 loop spans 13 amino acids. Germline V lookup: CDR1 SGHTA, CDR2 FQGNSA. Trimming took off 5 bases at V and 1 base at J, with 8 bases between the two ends. CDR3 in DNA: TGTGCCAGCAGCGTACAGGAGAACACTGAAGCTTTCTTT. Residues: CASSVQENTEAFF.

This rearrangement joins TRBV10-3 to TRBJ1-1, with 9 bases fitting TRBD1. After removal of 5 bases from V and 3 bases from J, the junction contained 7 bases not matched to a gene. In germline, CDR1 is ENHRY, CDR2 SYGVKD. The CDR3 extends over 15 amino acids. The CDR3 region has the DNA TGTGCCATCAGTTTAGGGACAGGGTGGGACACTGAAGCTTTCTTT. Its protein is CAISLGTGWDTEAFF.

This chain uses TRBV9 with TRBJ1-3, with 7 bases aligning to TRBD1. The CDR3 totals 16 residues. Germline CDR1 is SGDLS and CDR2 is YYNGEE. The V gene end was trimmed by 3 bases and the J gene end by 1 base; junction bases not matched to a gene: 7. The CDR3 sequence is CASSATGEVSGNTIYF. The CDR3 bases are TGTGCCAGCAGCGCAACAGGGGAGGTATCTGGAAACACCATATATTTT.

The rearrangement uses TRBV28 and TRBJ2-5, with TRBD1 as a possible D gene (6 bases). The CDR3 loop spans 14 amino acids. V gave up 5 bases and J gave up 5 bases, with 15 bases separating them. Germline V lookup: CDR1 MDHEN, CDR2 SYDVKM. For the CDR3, the DNA is TGTGCCAGCAGTCCCGGGACATCCGTGGAGACCCAGTACTTC. It yields the protein CASSPGTSVETQYF.

The table lists this clone with a count of one. The CDR3 is CASSRRGFYNQPQHF. CDR3 DNA: TGTGCCAGCAGCCGAAGAGGGTTTTACAATCAGCCCCAGCATTTT. This chain links TRBV5-6 with TRBJ1-5, with D unclear. Germline V gene data show CDR1 as SGHDT and CDR2 as YYEEEE. The CDR3 is 15 amino acids. The ends were cut back, 4 bases at V and 3 bases at J, with 14 bases in the middle.

The V and J genes are TRBV4-2 and TRBJ2-5; D not resolved. Trimming left V 1 base short and J 1 base short, with 10 bases between. The CDR3 is made up of 15 amino acids. The germline V gene has CDR1 LGHNA and CDR2 YNFKEQ. The CDR3 protein is CASSQGLDTQETQYF. As DNA, the CDR3 is TGTGCCAGCAGCCAAGGGCTAGATACCCAAGAGACCCAGTACTTC.

J is TRBJ2-1 and V is TRBV30; 7 bases are a match to TRBD2. In germline, CDR1 is GTSNPN, CDR2 SVGIG (reference sequence). With 4 bases clipped from V and 2 bases from J, the junction kept 8 bases outside the gene matches. This CDR3 has 15 residues. CDR3 sequence reads: CAWKSRREPYNEQFF. For the CDR3, the DNA is TGTGCCTGGAAGTCGAGGCGGGAGCCCTACAATGAGCAGTTCTTC. Complete variable domain (other parts from reference TRBV30 and TRBJ2-1): SQTIHQWPATLVQPVGSPLSLECTVEGTSNPNLYWYRQAAGRGLQLLFYSVGIGQISSEVPQNLSASRPQDRQFILSSKKLLLSDSGFYLCAWKSRREPYNEQFFGPGTRLTVL.

This chain links TRBV27 with TRBJ2-7, with D maybe TRBD2 (5 bases). The V and J ends lost 2 bases and 8 bases respectively, with 22 bases between them. Germline CDR1 is MNHEY and CDR2 is SMNVEV (reference sequence). There are 16 residues in the CDR3. This CDR3 reads CASSLVPRAPLEKQYF. The CDR3, as DNA: TGTGCCAGCAGTTTAGTCCCGCGGGCTCCACTTGAGAAGCAGTACTTC.

The V call is TRBV6-6, the J call TRBJ1-5; D perhaps matches TRBD1 (6 bases). The length of the CDR3 is 16 residues. The V end lost 0 bases, the J end lost 4 bases, and 13 bases lay between the germline ends. Germline lookup yields CDR1 MNHNY and CDR2 SVGAGI (reference sequence). CDR3 loop: CASSYSAGGKNQPQHF. As DNA, the CDR3 is TGTGCCAGCAGTTACTCAGCGGGGGGCAAGAATCAGCCCCAGCATTTT.

This clone was detected once. V gene TRBV6-5 combines with J gene TRBJ1-2, with a tentative D call TRBD1 (6 bases). Trimming pared 8 bases from V and 8 bases from J, leaving 12 bases between. This CDR3 has 11 residues. CDR1 and CDR2 (germline): MNHEY, SVGAGI. This CDR3 is CASRQDMGYTF. CDR3 DNA sequence: TGTGCCAGCCGACAGGACATGGGCTACACCTTC.